Listed here are 14 T cell receptor beta chains from one sample, sequenced in a study of blood T cell repertoires in COVID-19. Method: immunoSEQ multiplex PCR; TCRdb's copy keeps in-frame clones and lacks some. This table has some 96,000 clones, less than 90% appearing once. Sequencing used peripheral blood. These receptors all come from an older man with acute or convalescent COVID-19.

This rearrangement joins TRBV5-1 to TRBJ2-7; TRBD2 matches at 10 bases. The CDR3 runs to 15 residues. Losses at the gene ends were 3 bases for V and 0 bases for J; bases not matched to a gene: 3. CDR1 is SGHRS and CDR2 is YFSETQ in the germline V gene. The CDR3 coding sequence is TGCGCCAGCAGCTACGCTAGCGGGAGCTCCTACGAGCAGTACTTC. Protein sequence: CASSYASGSSYEQYF. The variable domain in full, with the rest retrieved from reference TRBV5-1 and TRBJ2-7, is KAGVTQTPRYLIKTRGQQVTLSCSPISGHRSVSWYQQTPGQGLQFLFEYFSETQRNKGNFPGRFSGRQFSNSRSEMNVSTLELGDSALYLCASSYASGSSYEQYFGPGTRLTVT.

The chain uses TRBV12-5 and TRBJ2-1; 7 positions agree with TRBD2. The ends lost 4 bases at V and 8 bases at J; junction bases unmatched: 17. The CDR3 spans 17 residues. Germline assignment: CDR1 LGHNT and CDR2 FRNRAP. This chain's CDR3 is CASGWAVGGGPADEQFF. For the CDR3, the DNA is TGTGCTAGTGGTTGGGCTGTTGGGGGAGGGCCGGCAGATGAGCAGTTCTTC.

This clone was seen a single time. The chain carries TRBV5-4 and TRBJ2-3; 15 bases map to TRBD2. The V gene's germline CDR1 is SGHNT and CDR2 YYREEE (reference sequence). With 4 bases clipped from V and 3 bases from J, the junction kept 3 bases outside the gene matches. This CDR3 has 16 residues. CDR3 nucleotides: TGTGCCAGCAGCAGGGGGACTAGCGGGAGGACAGATACGCAGTATTTT. Translated, it gives CASSRGTSGRTDTQYF.

In this sample, this clone turned up a few times. The chain links TRBV4-2 to TRBJ1-2; TRBD1 matches at 9 bases. The germline V gene encodes CDR1 LGHNA and CDR2 YNFKEQ. Trimming took 4 bases from V and 8 from J; bases not matched to a gene: 5. This CDR3 is built from 13 residues. DNA for the CDR3: TGTGCCAGCAGCCTCGGGACAGGGTTGGGCTACACCTTC. Protein product: CASSLGTGLGYTF.

The chain links TRBV19 to TRBJ1-2; 7 positions match TRBD1. Per germline, CDR1 LNHDA and CDR2 SQIVND (reference sequence). The V segment lost 5 bases and the J segment 8 bases; nucleotides outside the gene matches: 11. The CDR3 is made up of 14 amino acids. CDR3 loop: CASSAQTGVGGYTF. The CDR3 nucleotides read TGTGCCAGTAGTGCTCAAACAGGGGTTGGGGGCTACACCTTC.

The chain combines TRBV3-1 (or the pseudogene TRBV3-2) with TRBJ2-1; a weak D match, TRBD2 (5 bases). The CDR3 runs 15 residues. The V and J ends lost 3 bases and 2 bases respectively, with 11 bases between them. Germline values: CDR1 LGHDT, CDR2 YNNKEL (reference sequence). The CDR3 DNA reads TGTGCCAGCAGCCAGTCTAGCAGTACCTACAATGAGCAGTTCTTC. Protein: CASSQSSSTYNEQFF.

V and J are TRBV11-2 and TRBJ2-5, with 13 nucleotides matching TRBD2. The CDR3 length is 16 residues. Germline V gives CDR1 SGHAT, CDR2 FQNNGV. V dropped 5 bases and J dropped 5; count of bases not matched to a gene: 8. CDR3 protein: CASSPGTSGTGETQYF. In nucleotides, the CDR3 is TGTGCCAGCAGCCCCGGGACTAGCGGGACGGGGGAGACCCAGTACTTC.

The rearrangement joins TRBV4-3 to TRBJ2-1, with 12 bases identical to TRBD2. J gave up 2 bases and V 4 bases, and 3 bases lay outside the gene matches. CDR1 is LGHNA and CDR2 is YSLEER in the germline V gene. CDR3 length: 16 residues. As DNA, the CDR3 is TGCGCCAGCAGCCCCTGGACTAGCGGGGCCTACAATGAGCAGTTCTTC. Amino acids: CASSPWTSGAYNEQFF.

This clone was detected a few times. The V call is TRBV19, the J call TRBJ1-5; D gene unclear. This CDR3 is built from 13 residues. Germline assignment: CDR1 LNHDA and CDR2 SQIVND (reference sequence). Trimming shortened V by 1 base and J by 10 bases, and 11 bases separated the two germline ends. In DNA form, the CDR3 reads TGTGCCAGTAGTATAGGGAGGGTTCATCCCCAGCATTTT. The encoded protein is CASSIGRVHPQHF. The whole variable domain, filled in from reference TRBV19 and TRBJ1-5, reads DGGITQSPKYLFRKEGQNVTLSCEQNLNHDAMYWYRQDPGQGLRLIYYSQIVNDFQKGDIAEGYSVSREKKESFPLTVTSAQKNPTAFYLCASSIGRVHPQHFGDGTRLSIL.

The chain carries TRBV5-4 and TRBJ2-1; D might be TRBD1 (5 bases). This CDR3 contains 19 residues. Looked up from germline, CDR1 is SGHNT and CDR2 is YYREEE (reference sequence). V gave up 4 bases and J gave up 0 bases, with 23 bases separating them. CDR3 bases: TGTGCCAGCAGCCCGCCAATGTCGCTTGGGGCCAGCTCCTACAATGAGCAGTTCTTC. Amino acid sequence: CASSPPMSLGASSYNEQFF.

The J gene is TRBJ1-2, the V gene TRBV6-5; D may be TRBD1 (6 bases). CDR3 length: 13 residues. Germline V lookup: CDR1 MNHEY, CDR2 SVGAGI. V was trimmed by 5 bases and J by 7 bases, leaving 14 bases between them. The chain's CDR3 is CASSLRGSAGYTF. The CDR3 coding sequence is TGTGCCAGCAGTCTCAGGGGAAGTGCTGGCTACACCTTC.

J is TRBJ2-1 and V is TRBV5-6; D is possibly TRBD2 (5 bases). CDR3 length equals 13 residues. CDR1 SGHDT and CDR2 YYEEEE come from the germline V gene. V shed 2 bases and J shed 6 bases, with 9 bases lying between them. CDR3 region: CASSFTGSNEQFF. The CDR3 DNA follows: TGTGCCAGCAGCTTCACGGGGTCCAATGAGCAGTTCTTC.

J is TRBJ1-1 and V is TRBV5-4, with D possibly matching TRBD1 (6 bases). This CDR3 has 13 amino acids. The germline gives CDR1 SGHNT, CDR2 YYREEE (reference sequence). Trimming removed 4 bases at V and 2 bases at J, with 9 bases between. CDR3 residues: CASSRTANTEAFF. CDR3 coding DNA: TGTGCCAGCAGCCGGACAGCCAACACTGAAGCTTTCTTT.

The chain uses TRBV5-1 and TRBJ2-6; 7 bases align to TRBD1. CDR1 and CDR2 from the germline V gene are SGHRS and YFSETQ. The ends lost 5 bases at V and 2 bases at J; junction bases unmatched: 7. The CDR3 length is 16 residues. The CDR3 here is CASSFHRGAGANVLTF. DNA for the CDR3: TGCGCCAGCAGTTTCCACAGGGGAGCTGGGGCCAACGTCCTGACTTTC. Combining the CDR3 with reference TRBV5-1 and TRBJ2-6 gives the whole variable domain KAGVTQTPRYLIKTRGQQVTLSCSPISGHRSVSWYQQTPGQGLQFLFEYFSETQRNKGNFPGRFSGRQFSNSRSEMNVSTLELGDSALYLCASSFHRGAGANVLTFGAGSRLTVL.